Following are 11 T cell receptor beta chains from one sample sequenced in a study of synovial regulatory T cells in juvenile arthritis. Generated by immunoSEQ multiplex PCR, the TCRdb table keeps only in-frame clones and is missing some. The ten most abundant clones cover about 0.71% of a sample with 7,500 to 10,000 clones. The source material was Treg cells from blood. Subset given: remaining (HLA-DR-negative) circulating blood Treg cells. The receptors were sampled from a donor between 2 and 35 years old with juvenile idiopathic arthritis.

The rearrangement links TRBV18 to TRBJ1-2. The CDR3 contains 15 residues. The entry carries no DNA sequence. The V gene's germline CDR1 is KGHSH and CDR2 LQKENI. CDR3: CASSPRRGNIYGYTF. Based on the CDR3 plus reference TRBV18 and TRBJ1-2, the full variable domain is NAGVMQNPRHLVRRRGQEARLRCSPMKGHSHVYWYRQLPEEGLKFMVYLQKENIIDESGMPKERFSAEFPKEGPSILRIQQVVRGDSAAYFCASSPRRGNIYGYTFGSGTRLTVV.

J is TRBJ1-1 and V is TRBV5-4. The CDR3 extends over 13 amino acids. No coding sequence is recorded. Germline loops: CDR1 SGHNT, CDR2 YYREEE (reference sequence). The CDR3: CASSWDQNTEAFF. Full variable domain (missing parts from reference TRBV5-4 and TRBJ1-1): ETGVTQSPTHLIKTRGQQVTLRCSSQSGHNTVSWYQQALGQGPQFIFQYYREEENGRGNFPPRFSGLQFPNYSSELNVNALELDDSALYLCASSWDQNTEAFFGQGTRLTVV.

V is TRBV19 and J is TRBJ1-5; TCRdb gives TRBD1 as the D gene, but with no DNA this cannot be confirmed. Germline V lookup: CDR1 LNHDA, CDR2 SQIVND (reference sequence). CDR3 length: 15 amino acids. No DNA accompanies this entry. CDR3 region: CASGSPTGPNQPQHF.

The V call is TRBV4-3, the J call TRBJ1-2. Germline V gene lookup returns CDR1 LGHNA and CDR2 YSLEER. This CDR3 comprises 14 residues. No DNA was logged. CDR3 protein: CASSQDWGIPGYTF.

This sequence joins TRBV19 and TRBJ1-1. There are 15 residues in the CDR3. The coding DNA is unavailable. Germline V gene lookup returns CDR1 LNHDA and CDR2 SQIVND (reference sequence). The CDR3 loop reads CASSIDQAGGTEAFF.

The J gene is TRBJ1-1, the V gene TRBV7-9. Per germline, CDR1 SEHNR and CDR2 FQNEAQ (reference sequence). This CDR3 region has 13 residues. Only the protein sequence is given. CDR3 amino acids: CASSHVGGEEAFF. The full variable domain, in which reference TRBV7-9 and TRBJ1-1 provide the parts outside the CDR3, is DTGVSQNPRHKITKRGQNVTFRCDPISEHNRLYWYRQTLGQGPEFLTYFQNEAQLEKSRLLSDRFSAERPKGSFSTLEIQRTEQGDSAMYLCASSHVGGEEAFFGQGTRLTVV.

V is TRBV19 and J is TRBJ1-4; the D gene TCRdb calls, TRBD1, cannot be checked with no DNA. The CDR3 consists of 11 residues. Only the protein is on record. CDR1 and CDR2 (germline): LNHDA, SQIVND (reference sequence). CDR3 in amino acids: CASTHGHFLFF.

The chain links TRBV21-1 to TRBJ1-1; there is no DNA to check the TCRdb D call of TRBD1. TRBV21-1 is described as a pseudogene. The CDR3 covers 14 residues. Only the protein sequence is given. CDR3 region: CASSIMGPNTEAFF.

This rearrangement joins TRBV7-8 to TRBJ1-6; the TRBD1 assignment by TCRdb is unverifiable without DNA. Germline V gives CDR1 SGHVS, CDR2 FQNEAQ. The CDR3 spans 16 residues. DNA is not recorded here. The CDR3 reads CASSLPATGGNSPLHF. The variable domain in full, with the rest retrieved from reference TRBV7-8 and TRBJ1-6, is GAGVSQSPRYKVAKRGQDVALRCDPISGHVSLFWYQQALGQGPEFLTYFQNEAQLDKSGLPSDRFFAERPEGSVSTLKIQRTQQEDSAVYLCASSLPATGGNSPLHFGNGTRLTVT.

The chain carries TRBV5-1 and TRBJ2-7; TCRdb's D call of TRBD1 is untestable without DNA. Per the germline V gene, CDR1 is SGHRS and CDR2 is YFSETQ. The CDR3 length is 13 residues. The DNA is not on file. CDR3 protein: CASSPGQWNEQYF.

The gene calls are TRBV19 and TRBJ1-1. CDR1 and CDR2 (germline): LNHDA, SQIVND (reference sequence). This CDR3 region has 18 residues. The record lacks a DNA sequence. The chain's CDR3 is CATPCDLSDPREGTEAFF. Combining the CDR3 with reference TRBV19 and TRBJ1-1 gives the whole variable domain DGGITQSPKYLFRKEGQNVTLSCEQNLNHDAMYWYRQDPGQGLRLIYYSQIVNDFQKGDIAEGYSVSREKKESFPLTVTSAQKNPTAFYLCATPCDLSDPREGTEAFFGQGTRLTVV.